A selection of T cell receptor beta chains follows, all from one sample in a study of T cell repertoires in cytomegalovirus infection. TCRdb called the reads again in MiXCR, with one record for every CDR3 protein. The table includes fewer than 200,000 distinct CDR3 sequences, approximately 20% detected once. The sequencing input was PBMCs. All receptors come from a human donor in good health (CMV status not recorded). Some clones in this sample may be carry-over from other donors' samples. CDR3s include the opening cysteine and the closing phenylalanine or tryptophan. A D gene is named only where the DNA matches it firmly. Not all rows give a size; the values are once, few, many and, for expanded clones, a class.

V gene,clone size,J gene,D gene,CDR3 DNA,CDR3 protein
TRBV4-3,few,TRBJ2-2,-,TGCGCCAGCAGCCAAGATCCGCAGAACACCGGGGAGCTGTTTTTT,CASSQDPQNTGELFF
TRBV12-3/TRBV12-4,many,TRBJ2-7,TRBD2,TGTGCCAGCAGTTTCAGCGGGAGTTCCTACGAGCAGTACTTC,CASSFSGSSYEQYF
TRBV9,-,TRBJ2-2,TRBD2,TGTGCCAGCAGCATCGGACTAGCGGACACCGGGGAGCTGTTTTTT,CASSIGLADTGELFF
TRBV28,few,TRBJ2-5,-,TGTGCCAGCAGTTTGATGCAGGGTATCGGTCCAGAGACCCAGTACTTC,CASSLMQGIGPETQYF
TRBV7-2,many,TRBJ1-4,-,TGTGCCAGCAGCACCCGGGCCGGCCCATCGGAAAAACTGTTTTTT,CASSTRAGPSEKLFF
TRBV29-1,-,TRBJ1-2,-,TGCAGCGTTGTTCACGAGGGAGACGGCTACACCTTC,CSVVHEGDGYTF
TRBV28,many,TRBJ2-3,-,TGTGCCAGCAGTCCTGGACGGGGCTCAGATACGCAGTATTTT,CASSPGRGSDTQYF
TRBV29-1,once,TRBJ2-1,-,TGCGCCGGGATGGGAACCGGGACTGGTTACAATGAGCAGTTCTTC,CAGMGTGTGYNEQFF
TRBV30,few,TRBJ2-5,TRBD2,TGTGCCTGGAGCTCCAGCGGGAAAGAGACCCAGTACTTC,CAWSSSGKETQYF
TRBV7-2,many,TRBJ2-5,-,TGTGCCAGCAGCGAATCGCAGGGGACCCAGTACTTC,CASSESQGTQYF
TRBV5-1,-,TRBJ1-1,-,TGCGCCAGCAGCTTGACATCAATGAACACTGAAGCTTTCTTT,CASSLTSMNTEAFF
TRBV6-6,few,TRBJ1-2,TRBD1,TGTGCCAGCAGTTATGGGCAGGGGGGAAACTATGGCTACACCTTC,CASSYGQGGNYGYTF
TRBV7-2,few,TRBJ1-4,-,TGTGCCAGCAGCTCCCAGGGGAGGGCTAATGAAAAACTGTTTTTT,CASSSQGRANEKLFF
TRBV27,-,TRBJ2-3,-,TGTGCCAGCAGCCTAGTCCCCCGAGGAGGTGGGACGCAGTATTTT,CASSLVPRGGGTQYF
TRBV19,many,TRBJ2-7,TRBD1,TGTGCCAGTACCTCGACAGGGGGTAACTACGAGCAGTACTTC,CASTSTGGNYEQYF
TRBV7-6,many,TRBJ2-5,TRBD2,TGTGCCAGCAGCTTACCGGGAGGACGAGAGACCCAGTACTTC,CASSLPGGRETQYF
TRBV12-3/TRBV12-4,few,TRBJ2-5,TRBD2,TGTGCCAGCAGTTTAATACTAGCGCATGTTCAGACCCAGTACTTC,CASSLILAHVQTQYF
TRBV7-8,few,TRBJ1-3,-,TGTGCCAGCAGCTTTAGGACCCGGGGCTCTGGAAACACCATATATTTT,CASSFRTRGSGNTIYF
TRBV7-2,many,TRBJ1-4,-,TGTGCCAGCAGGCGACAGTCAACTAATGAAAAACTGTTTTTT,CASRRQSTNEKLFF
TRBV18,-,TRBJ2-4,-,TGTGCCAGCTCCCAGGAGGGGAAGGCCAAAAACATTCAGTACTTC,CASSQEGKAKNIQYF
TRBV19,many,TRBJ2-1,TRBD2,TGTGCCAGTAGTTCTAGCGGGAGCCTATGGAATGAGCAGTTCTTC,CASSSSGSLWNEQFF
TRBV6-2/TRBV6-3,many,TRBJ1-1,-,TGTGCCAGCAGCTCCCCCTCCAGGAAAACTGAAGCTTTCTTT,CASSSPSRKTEAFF
TRBV5-5,many,TRBJ1-5,-,TGTGCCAGCAGCTTGGGGCTAGGAAGCAATCAGCCCCAGCATTTT,CASSLGLGSNQPQHF
TRBV5-1,-,TRBJ2-1,TRBD1,TGCGCCAGCAGCGCGGGACAGGGGGCGATCGATGAGCAGTTCTTC,CASSAGQGAIDEQFF
TRBV7-8,-,TRBJ2-2,-,TGTGCCAGCAGCTTAGTGCTAGCCGACACCGGGGAGCTGTTTTTT,CASSLVLADTGELFF
TRBV14,few,TRBJ1-1,-,TGTGCCAGCAGCCAAGATGATGGATACGAAGCTTTCTTT,CASSQDDGYEAFF
TRBV7-9,-,TRBJ1-1,-,TGTGCCAGCAGCCGTAAGACAGCAAACACTGAAGCTTTCTTT,CASSRKTANTEAFF
TRBV7-2,-,TRBJ2-1,TRBD2,TGTGCCAGCAGAACCGGACTAGCGGCCTACAATGAGCAGTTCTTC,CASRTGLAAYNEQFF
TRBV12-3/TRBV12-4,few,TRBJ1-1,TRBD1,TGTGCCAGCAGTTCCGACAGGGTTTTGGCTTTCTTT,CASSSDRVLAFF
TRBV29-1,-,TRBJ2-1,TRBD2,TGCAGCGTCGATGAGACTAGCGGGAGAGGCAATGAGCAGTTCTTC,CSVDETSGRGNEQFF
TRBV19,-,TRBJ1-5,TRBD1,TGTGCCAGCGGGGACAGGGGAGATCAGCCCCAGCATTTT,CASGDRGDQPQHF
TRBV28,-,TRBJ2-7,-,TGTGCCAGCAGCGAACCCGGGACCAAGTCCTACGAGCAGTACTTC,CASSEPGTKSYEQYF
TRBV2,-,TRBJ2-1,-,TGTGCCAGCAGTTGGCAAGGGGGTGAGCAGTTCTTC,CASSWQGGEQFF
TRBV5-5,few,TRBJ1-1,-,TGTGCCAGCAGCTTGATCTGGAACACTGAAGCTTTCTTT,CASSLIWNTEAFF
TRBV30,-,TRBJ1-6,-,TGTGCCTGGAGGGGGGACATTAACTCACCCCTCCACTTT,CAWRGDINSPLHF
TRBV6-1,-,TRBJ2-7,-,TGTGCCAGCAGAAAACGGGGCGGCACCTACGAGCAGTACTTC,CASRKRGGTYEQYF
TRBV6-2/TRBV6-3,once,TRBJ1-1,-,TGTGCCAGCAGTTTCAGCCCAGGGTATGAAGCTTTCTTT,CASSFSPGYEAFF
TRBV7-7,few,TRBJ2-2,-,TGTGCCAGCAGCCCAAGGACAGACACCGGGGAGCTGTTTTTT,CASSPRTDTGELFF
TRBV14,few,TRBJ2-7,TRBD1,TGTGCCAGCAGCCCCCCGGACAGGAATGCTTTGGAGTACTTC,CASSPPDRNALEYF
TRBV19,-,TRBJ2-6,-,TGTGCCAGTAGTATGCCCGGGGCTGGGGCCAACGTCCTGACTTTC,CASSMPGAGANVLTF
TRBV28,-,TRBJ2-7,TRBD1,TGTGCCAGCAGTTTATATCAGGACAGGGGGTCGCAGTACTTC,CASSLYQDRGSQYF
TRBV6-1,-,TRBJ2-1,TRBD1,TGTGCCAGCAGGGACAGGGGGCTGTCGAATGAGCAGTTCTTC,CASRDRGLSNEQFF
TRBV25-1,-,TRBJ2-3,-,TGTGCCAGCAGTGGGAGAAACACAGATACGCAGTATTTT,CASSGRNTDTQYF